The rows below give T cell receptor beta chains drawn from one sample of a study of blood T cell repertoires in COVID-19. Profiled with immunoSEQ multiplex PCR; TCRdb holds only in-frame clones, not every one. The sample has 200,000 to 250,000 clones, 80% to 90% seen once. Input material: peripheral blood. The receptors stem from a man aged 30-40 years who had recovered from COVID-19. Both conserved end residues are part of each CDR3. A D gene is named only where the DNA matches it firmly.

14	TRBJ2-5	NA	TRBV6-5	CASSYHNVGETQYF	TGTGCCAGCAGTTACCACAATGTCGGGGAGACCCAGTACTTC
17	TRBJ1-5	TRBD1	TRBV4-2	CASSQRTGVERGQPQHF	TGTGCCAGCAGCCAGCGTACAGGGGTGGAAAGGGGTCAGCCCCAGCATTTT
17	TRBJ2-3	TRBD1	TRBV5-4	CASSGNPGTGRRDTQYF	TGTGCCAGCAGCGGTAATCCCGGGACAGGGAGGAGGGATACGCAGTATTTT
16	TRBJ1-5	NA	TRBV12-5	CASGLGLTVVEQPQHF	TGTGCTAGTGGTTTGGGACTGACAGTGGTCGAACAGCCCCAGCATTTT
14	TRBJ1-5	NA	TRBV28	CASSLWDNNQPQHF	TGTGCCAGCAGTTTGTGGGACAACAATCAGCCCCAGCATTTT
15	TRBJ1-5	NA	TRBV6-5	CASTKGWGSSQPQHF	TGTGCCAGCACAAAAGGGTGGGGCAGTTCCCAGCCCCAGCATTTT
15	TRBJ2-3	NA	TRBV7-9	CASSLGYSSTDTQYF	TGTGCCAGCAGCTTAGGCTACTCTAGCACAGATACGCAGTATTTT
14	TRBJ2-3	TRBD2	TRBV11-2	CASRWTSSTDTQYF	TGTGCCAGCAGATGGACTAGTAGCACAGATACGCAGTATTTT
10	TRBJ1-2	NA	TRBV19	CASSRRGYTF	TGTGCCAGTAGTCGTCGTGGCTACACCTTC
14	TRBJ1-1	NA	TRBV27	CASSFGGSGTEAFF	TGTGCCAGCAGTTTCGGGGGGTCTGGCACTGAAGCTTTCTTT